Listed here are 22 T cell receptor beta chains from one sample, sequenced in a study of blood T cell repertoires in COVID-19 (TCRdb year 2020). The library was made by the immunoSEQ multiplex PCR assay. TCRdb carries this immuneACCESS record with in-frame sequences only. Its versions omit some clonotypes, under half of them owing to an unresolved V gene in the studies checked, with the rest unexplained. Across this sample there are 250,000 to 350,000 clones, with 90% seen only once. The ten largest clonotypes hold about 6% of the sample. The specimen sequenced was peripheral blood. These receptor sequences come from a woman aged 45-59 years with COVID-19, enrolled during active disease.

The rearrangement uses TRBV5-1 and TRBJ2-3, with a tentative D call TRBD1 (6 bases). CDR3 length equals 13 residues. Deletions cut 3 bases from V and 8 bases from J, with 13 bases between. Germline CDR1 is SGHRS and CDR2 is YFSETQ. This chain's CDR3 is CASSSTGGGTQYF. CDR3 bases: TGCGCCAGCAGCTCGACAGGTGGAGGTACGCAGTATTTT.

The J gene is TRBJ2-2, the V gene TRBV5-4; 7 bases fit TRBD1. The V gene end was trimmed by 4 bases and the J gene end by 3 bases; junction bases not matched to a gene: 6. Germline V gives CDR1 SGHNT, CDR2 YYREEE (reference sequence). This CDR3 comprises 15 residues. The CDR3 region has the DNA TGTGCCAGCAGCCCGGGGACAGAATACACCGGGGAGCTGTTTTTT. Protein product: CASSPGTEYTGELFF.

The gene calls are TRBV30 and TRBJ2-5; tentatively, D is TRBD1 (6 bases). CDR1 and CDR2 (germline): GTSNPN, SVGIG (reference sequence). This CDR3 spans 14 amino acids. V was clipped by 8 bases and J by 2 bases, with 18 bases between them. The CDR3 region has the DNA TGTGCCCCCTCGGGTGGACAGTTTCAAGAGACCCAGTACTTC. It is translated as CAPSGGQFQETQYF.

The V call is TRBV7-2, the J call TRBJ2-1; D gene uncertain. The CDR3 is 13 amino acids. The germline V gene has CDR1 SGHTA and CDR2 FQGNSA. Deletions cut 1 base from V and 4 bases from J, with 5 bases between. The CDR3 loop reads CASSLGQYNEQFF. The CDR3 DNA is TGTGCCAGCAGCTTAGGTCAGTACAATGAGCAGTTCTTC.

The count of this clone is one. In nucleotides, the CDR3 is TGCGCCAGCAGCTTGGTGGGACAGGGGTCCAATGAGCAGTTCTTC. Protein product: CASSLVGQGSNEQFF. This sequence joins TRBV5-1 and TRBJ2-1; 10 bases are a match to TRBD1. Losses at the gene ends were 0 bases for V and 6 bases for J; bases not matched to a gene: 3. CDR3 size: 15 residues. Germline V gene lookup returns CDR1 SGHRS and CDR2 YFSETQ.

This clone has only one observation. The chain joins TRBV6-1 to TRBJ1-4; 9 bases map to TRBD1. CDR3 length: 14 amino acids. Trimming removed 2 bases from V and 13 bases from J; junction bases left unmatched: 8. CDR1 is MNHNS and CDR2 is SASEGT in the germline V gene. DNA of the CDR3: TGTGCCAGCAGTGAAAGGGACAGGGAGTCTCGACTGTTTTTT. It codes for CASSERDRESRLFF.

The CDR3 DNA sequence: TGTGCCAGCAGCTTCAGGGTTTCTGGAGATACGCAGTATTTT. Translation: CASSFRVSGDTQYF. The chain links TRBV5-4 to TRBJ2-3; D is perhaps TRBD1 (5 bases). CDR3 length equals 14 residues. Trimming removed 2 bases from V and 5 bases from J, with 12 bases in between. Germline-derived CDR1 and CDR2 are SGHNT and YYREEE (reference sequence).

A note on this clone: Other DNA sequences from this sample encode an identical CDR3 as well. The CDR3 DNA is TGTGCCAGCAGCCGACAGGGCTCTGGAAACACCATATATTTT. It encodes CASSRQGSGNTIYF. The chain recombines TRBV7-9 with TRBJ1-3, with 7 bases lining up with TRBD1. The CDR3 is made up of 14 amino acids. Germline CDR1 is SEHNR and CDR2 is FQNEAQ (reference sequence). Trimming removed 5 bases from V and 0 bases from J; junction bases left unmatched: 1.

To note about this clone: An end of the junction differs from the germline gene, which may be a read error. The rearrangement joins TRBV5-1 to TRBJ2-7; 14 bases are a match to TRBD2. The germline V gene encodes CDR1 SGHRS and CDR2 YFSETQ. The CDR3 runs 14 residues. The CDR3 DNA sequence: TGCGCCAGCAGCCTTCCGGGACTAGCGGGAGATCTTAGTTTC. Its protein product is CASSLPGLAGDLSF.

The DNA of the CDR3 is TGTGCCAGTAGTCGGGAAGCGGGAGGACCCTACGAGCAGTACTTC. As protein: CASSREAGGPYEQYF. V gene TRBV19 combines with J gene TRBJ2-7; 9 bases align to TRBD2. With V trimmed by 5 bases and J by 2 bases, 7 bases remained unmatched. Germline V gives CDR1 LNHDA, CDR2 SQIVND (reference sequence). CDR3 length: 15 amino acids.

This chain connects TRBV18 to TRBJ1-1; D is possibly TRBD1 (5 bases). CDR3 length: 13 amino acids. The germline V gene has CDR1 KGHSH and CDR2 LQKENI. V shed 3 bases and J shed 3 bases, with 8 bases lying between them. The CDR3 nucleotides are TGTGCCAGCTCACCGGGGGGTGACACTGAAGCTTTCTTT. The encoded protein is CASSPGGDTEAFF.

V gene TRBV6-5 combines with J gene TRBJ2-1; D not certain. V lost 6 bases to trimming and J lost 6 bases, with 15 bases between them. This CDR3 comprises 14 residues. Germline values: CDR1 MNHEY, CDR2 SVGAGI. This CDR3 reads CASSRYPRINEQFF. In DNA form, the CDR3 reads TGTGCCAGCAGCCGTTACCCGCGTATCAATGAGCAGTTCTTC.

The chain combines TRBV7-9 with TRBJ2-1; D remains unclear. The CDR3 length is 14 residues. The germline CDR1 and CDR2 sequences are SEHNR and FQNEAQ (reference sequence). The V end lost 3 bases, the J end lost 7 bases, and 13 bases lay between the germline ends. The CDR3 DNA follows: TGTGCCAGCAGCTTGTTTTTCCCAGCGAATGAGCAGTTCTTC. Protein: CASSLFFPANEQFF.

The J gene is TRBJ1-1, the V gene TRBV5-4; D gene ambiguous. V was clipped by 4 bases and J by 1 base, with 14 bases between them. The CDR3 is 15 residues long. Germline V gene lookup returns CDR1 SGHNT and CDR2 YYREEE (reference sequence). The CDR3 spells CASSPPTRQNTEAFF. DNA for the CDR3: TGTGCCAGCAGCCCTCCGACAAGACAGAACACTGAAGCTTTCTTT.

This rearrangement joins TRBV25-1 to TRBJ2-5, with 10 bases aligning to TRBD2. In germline, CDR1 is MGHDK, CDR2 SYGVNS. The V segment lost 1 base and the J segment 0 bases; nucleotides outside the gene matches: 8. The CDR3 has 18 residues. CDR3 sequence (DNA): TGTGCCAGCAGTGAATGGACTAGCGGAGATAGTTACCAAGAGACCCAGTACTTC. This codes for CASSEWTSGDSYQETQYF.

V and J are TRBV27 and TRBJ2-7; 7 nucleotides line up with TRBD2. CDR3 length equals 15 residues. Trimming took 6 bases from V and 1 from J; bases not matched to a gene: 9. Germline loops: CDR1 MNHEY, CDR2 SMNVEV (reference sequence). Written as DNA, the CDR3 is TGTGCCAGCAGCTCGCCGGGGGGTTTGTCCTACGAGCAGTACTTC. Translation gives CASSSPGGLSYEQYF.

V is TRBV29-1 and J is TRBJ2-2, with no clear D. The CDR3 totals 11 residues. In germline, CDR1 is SQVTM, CDR2 ANQGSEA. V gave up 6 bases and J gave up 8 bases, with 10 bases separating them. The CDR3 DNA follows: TGCAGCGTCGAAAGACTGGGGGAGCTGTTTTTT. Its translation is CSVERLGELFF.

The chain uses TRBV3-1 (or the pseudogene TRBV3-2) and TRBJ2-1, with 9 positions matching TRBD2. There are 13 residues in the CDR3. Per germline, CDR1 LGHDT and CDR2 YNNKEL (reference sequence). V shed 8 bases and J 5 bases; nucleotides not matched to a gene: 4. The DNA of the CDR3 is TGTGCCAGCGGCGGGAGGGCCGACAATGAGCAGTTCTTC. It is translated as CASGGRADNEQFF.

The chain joins TRBV5-6 to TRBJ1-1; a possible D gene is TRBD1 (5 bases). CDR3 length: 14 residues. The germline V gene encodes CDR1 SGHDT and CDR2 YYEEEE. Trimming cost V 0 bases and J 3 bases, with 9 bases left between them. The CDR3 nucleotides read TGTGCCAGCAGCTTGGTACAGGCGGACACTGAAGCTTTCTTT. This encodes CASSLVQADTEAFF.

This chain links TRBV24-1 with TRBJ2-1, with 10 bases identical to TRBD2. Trimming cost V 4 bases and J 3 bases; bases outside gene matches: 5. This CDR3 comprises 16 residues. Germline loops: CDR1 KGHDR, CDR2 SFDVKD. The CDR3 region is CATSDLSGRNYNEQFF. The CDR3 DNA reads TGTGCCACCAGTGACCTTAGCGGGAGGAACTACAATGAGCAGTTCTTC.

The rearrangement uses TRBV7-9 and TRBJ1-2, with 10 bases that match TRBD1. Trimming took 3 bases from V and 8 from J; bases not matched to a gene: 12. The CDR3 has 16 residues. Germline assignment: CDR1 SEHNR and CDR2 FQNEAQ (reference sequence). The CDR3 region has the DNA TGTGCCAGCAGCTTCCGACAGGGGGCTCTTACTGAGGGCTACACCTTC. Protein product: CASSFRQGALTEGYTF.

V is TRBV7-2 and J is TRBJ2-7; 8 nucleotides line up with TRBD2. The V gene's germline CDR1 is SGHTA and CDR2 FQGNSA. The CDR3 spans 15 residues. The V segment lost 2 bases and the J segment 7 bases; nucleotides outside the gene matches: 10. The CDR3 loop is CASSLRGLDNMEQYF. Written as DNA, the CDR3 is TGTGCCAGCAGCTTAAGGGGACTAGATAATATGGAGCAGTACTTC.